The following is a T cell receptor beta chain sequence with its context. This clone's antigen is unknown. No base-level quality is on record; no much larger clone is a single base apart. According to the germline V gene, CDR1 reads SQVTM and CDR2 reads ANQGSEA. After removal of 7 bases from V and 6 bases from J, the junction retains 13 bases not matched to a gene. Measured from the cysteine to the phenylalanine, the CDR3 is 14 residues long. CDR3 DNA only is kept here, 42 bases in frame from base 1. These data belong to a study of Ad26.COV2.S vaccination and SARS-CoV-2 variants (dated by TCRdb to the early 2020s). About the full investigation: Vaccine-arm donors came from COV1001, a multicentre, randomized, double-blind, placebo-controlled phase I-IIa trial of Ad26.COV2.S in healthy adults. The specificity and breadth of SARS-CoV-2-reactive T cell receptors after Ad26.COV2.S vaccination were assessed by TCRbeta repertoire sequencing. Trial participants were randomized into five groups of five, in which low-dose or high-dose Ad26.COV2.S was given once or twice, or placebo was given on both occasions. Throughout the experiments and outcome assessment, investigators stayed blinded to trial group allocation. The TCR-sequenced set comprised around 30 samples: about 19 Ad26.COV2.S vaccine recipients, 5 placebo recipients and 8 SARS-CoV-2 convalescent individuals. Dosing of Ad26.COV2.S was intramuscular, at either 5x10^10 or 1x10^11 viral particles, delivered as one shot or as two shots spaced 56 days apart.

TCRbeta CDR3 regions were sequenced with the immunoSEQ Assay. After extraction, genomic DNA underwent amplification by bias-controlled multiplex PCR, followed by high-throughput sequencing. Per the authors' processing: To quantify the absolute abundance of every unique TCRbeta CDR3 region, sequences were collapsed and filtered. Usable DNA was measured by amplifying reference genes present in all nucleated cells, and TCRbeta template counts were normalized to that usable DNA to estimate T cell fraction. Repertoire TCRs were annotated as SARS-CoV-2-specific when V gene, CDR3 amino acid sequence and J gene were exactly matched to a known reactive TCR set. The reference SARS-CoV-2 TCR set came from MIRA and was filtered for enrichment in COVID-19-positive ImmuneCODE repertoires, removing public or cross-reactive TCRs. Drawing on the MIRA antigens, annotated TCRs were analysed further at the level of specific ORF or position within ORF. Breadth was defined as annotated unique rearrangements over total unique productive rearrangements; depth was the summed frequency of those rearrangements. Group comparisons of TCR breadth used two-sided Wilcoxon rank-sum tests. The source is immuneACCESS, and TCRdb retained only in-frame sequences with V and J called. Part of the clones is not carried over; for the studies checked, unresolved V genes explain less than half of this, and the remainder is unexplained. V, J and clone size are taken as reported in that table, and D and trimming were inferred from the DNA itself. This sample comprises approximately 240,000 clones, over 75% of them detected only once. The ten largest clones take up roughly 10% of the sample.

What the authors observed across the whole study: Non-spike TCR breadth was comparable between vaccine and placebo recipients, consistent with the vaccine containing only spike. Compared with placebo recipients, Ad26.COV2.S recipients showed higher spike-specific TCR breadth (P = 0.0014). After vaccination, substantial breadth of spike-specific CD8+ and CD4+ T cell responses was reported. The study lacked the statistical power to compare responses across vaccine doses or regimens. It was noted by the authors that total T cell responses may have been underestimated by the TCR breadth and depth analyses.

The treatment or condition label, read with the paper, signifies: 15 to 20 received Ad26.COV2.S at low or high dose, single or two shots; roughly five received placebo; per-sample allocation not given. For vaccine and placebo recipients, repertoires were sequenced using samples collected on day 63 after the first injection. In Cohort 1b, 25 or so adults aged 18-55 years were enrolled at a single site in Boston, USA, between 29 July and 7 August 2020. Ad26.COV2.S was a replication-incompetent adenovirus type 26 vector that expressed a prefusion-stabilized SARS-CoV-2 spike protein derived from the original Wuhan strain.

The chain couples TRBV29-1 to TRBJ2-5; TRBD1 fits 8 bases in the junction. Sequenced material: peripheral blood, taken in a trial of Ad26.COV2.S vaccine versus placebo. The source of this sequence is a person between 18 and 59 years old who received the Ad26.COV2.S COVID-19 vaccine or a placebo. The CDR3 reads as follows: CSAFGQGRIQTQYF. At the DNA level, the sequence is TGCAGCGCCTTTGGACAGGGTCGAATACAGACCCAGTACTTC.